The entry that follows covers one T cell receptor beta chain sequence. Its antigen target is currently unknown. Base-call qualities are not available, and no considerably larger clone is one nucleotide away. The data belong to a study of blood T cell repertoires in COVID-19 (dated by TCRdb to 2018 to 2021). Some background on the complete study: The collaborator samples originated in the United States, Italy and Spain and spanned the acute and convalescent phases of COVID-19. The material from the prospective study consisted of cDNA or gDNA derived from T cells, B-cell-depleted T cells, or PBMCs. Subjects who had been exposed to COVID-19, were actively infected with it, or had recovered from it provided the deeply sampled blood TCRbeta repertoires that made up the dataset. A freely available public database, intended as a resource for researchers studying the immune response to SARS-CoV-2, is where the repertoires were released. Samples came from the ongoing ImmuneRACE study (first 160 participants) plus 1,254 subjects from 6 global collaborators. The sample metadata nearly always contained a de-identified subject ID, COVID-19 status, age in years and sex. Where available, HLA class I and class II types were obtained from metadata supplied by the sample provider rather than from assay-based typing. Study-wide findings and limitations: Clinical and demographic metadata were provided uncurated, with the amount varying by source and participant.

The immunoSEQ Assay, a bias-controlled multiplex PCR, was used to amplify TCRbeta CDR3 regions from genomic DNA. The published analysis was carried out like this. The number of nucleated cells in each sample was estimated by amplification of reference gene primers within the assay. To quantify the absolute abundance of each unique TCRbeta CDR3 rearrangement, sequence reads were collapsed and filtered. For each sample, productive Simpson clonality was calculated as the square root of Simpson's diversity index over productive rearrangements. TCRdb took over this immuneACCESS table, retaining in-frame rearrangements with V and J assigned. Such tables are incomplete; in checked studies, under half of the missing clones stem from an unresolved V gene, and the remainder is unexplained. Clone size and the V and J calls come from that table; the DNA yielded D and trimming. For this sample the table gives about 88,000 clones, of which approximately 87% were detected only once. The ten largest clones capture roughly 11% of the sample.

Trimming accounts for 3 bases at V and 3 bases at J, while the number of junction bases matched to no gene is 3. Reading from cysteine to phenylalanine, the CDR3 counts 14 amino acids. Kept here is only the CDR3 DNA, which spans 42 bases and is read in frame from base 1. CDR1 and CDR2, per the germline V gene, are SGHRS and YFSETQ. The collaborating institutions used their own protocols to collect whole blood in K2EDTA tubes. Collaborator samples were shipped for TCRbeta analysis as frozen whole blood, isolated PBMCs, or DNA extracted from either sample type. The chain links TRBV5-1 with TRBJ1-1; 9 middle bases align to TRBD1. This receptor was identified in a human donor in a cohort sampled during active COVID-19. The source material was peripheral blood. The DNA sequence follows: TGCGCCAGCAGCTGGGGACAGGGAGACACTGAAGCTTTCTTT. This is translated as CASSWGQGDTEAFF.